This T cell receptor beta chain is from a study of T cell responses to AZD1222 COVID-19 vaccine. The overall study: Some second doses came at about 4 weeks and others at about 12 weeks; these were pooled.

Profiling relied on immunoSEQ multiplex PCR, and the TCRdb table lists in-frame clones only, not all of them. The data hold 84,000 or so clones, with roughly nine tenths observed a single time. Study-level points and caveats: Increases in Spike-specific TCR breadth and depth were seen after two AZD1222 doses. Only five to seven AZD1222 recipients were seropositive at baseline. After the peak T cell response, and only then, were repertoires sampled.

About this clone itself: Its cognate antigen is unknown.

CDR3 length: 11 residues. Germline trimming cut 6 bases from V and 15 bases from J; bases unmatched to any gene: 8. CDR1 is DFQATT and CDR2 is SNEGSKA in the germline V gene (reference sequence). The V and J genes are TRBV20-1 and TRBJ2-1; TRBD2 aligns across 10 bases. This specimen was peripheral blood, taken on day 0 of AZD1222 vaccination. The TCR originated in an adult in good health. The CDR3 nucleotides are TGCAGTGCCCTAGCGGGAGACCCCAGGTTCTTC. This encodes CSALAGDPRFF.